The 14 T cell receptor beta chains reported below all come from one sample, sequenced in a study of beta chain features in type 1 diabetes. Sequenced material consisted of expressed TCRB transcripts (all of the isolated RNA was reverse transcribed). Libraries were prepared by immunoSEQ multiplex PCR; TCRdb keeps only in-frame clonotypes and omits some of them. The sample has some 330,000 clones, 11% seen once. Sequencing was carried out using naive CD4+ T cells from blood. These receptors were obtained from a woman in her thirties in good health.

This chain uses TRBV7-6 with TRBJ2-2, with D perhaps TRBD1 (7 bases). This CDR3 is built from 19 residues. V was trimmed by 5 bases and J by 4 bases, leaving 26 bases between them. Germline assignment: CDR1 SGHVS and CDR2 FNYEAQ. Written as DNA, the CDR3 is TGTGCCAGCAGCCAGCTTGGCGCGGCCCGACAGGGAGGCACCGGGGAGCTGTTTTTT. This encodes CASSQLGAARQGGTGELFF.

The genes are TRBV5-1 and TRBJ2-5; 10 nucleotides align to TRBD2. Germline CDR1 reads SGHRS; CDR2 reads YFSETQ. The CDR3 sequence is 18 residues long. V was clipped by 4 bases and J by 0 bases; unmatched bases: 12. DNA for the CDR3: TGCGCCAGCAGCATTTCAAGTCGGACTAGCGGCAACCAAGAGACCCAGTACTTC. The encoded protein is CASSISSRTSGNQETQYF.

This clone was picked up a small number of times. V gene TRBV30 combines with J gene TRBJ2-3; no reliable D call. Germline values: CDR1 GTSNPN, CDR2 SVGIG (reference sequence). The CDR3 is 13 amino acids. V was clipped by 2 bases and J by 0 bases, with 6 bases between them. CDR3 in amino acids: CAWSHASTDTQYF. The CDR3 DNA reads TGTGCCTGGAGTCACGCGAGCACAGATACGCAGTATTTT.

This clone was counted a few times. The DNA for the CDR3 is TGTGCCAGCAGCAAAGCGGATCTTAGGACTAGCATTGAGCAGTTCTTC. Its protein product is CASSKADLRTSIEQFF. The chain joins TRBV21-1 to TRBJ2-1; the table's D call, TRBD2, was not checked against the DNA. TRBV21-1 constitutes a pseudogene. The CDR3 sequence is 16 residues long.

This chain connects TRBV7-6 to TRBJ2-1; TRBD1 agrees at 10 bases. Germline lookup yields CDR1 SGHVS and CDR2 FNYEAQ. Unmatched junction bases numbered 5, after V lost 0 bases and J lost 3 bases. The CDR3 extends over 17 amino acids. CDR3 residues: CASSLARGQGGYNEQFF. In DNA, the CDR3 is TGTGCCAGCAGCTTAGCGCGCGGACAGGGGGGCTACAATGAGCAGTTCTTC.

This clone was found a few times. The chain couples TRBV6-5 to TRBJ1-2; 9 nucleotides line up with TRBD1. Per germline, CDR1 MNHEY and CDR2 SVGAGI. After removal of 6 bases from V and 8 bases from J, the junction contained 7 bases not matched to a gene. The CDR3 contains 13 residues. CDR3 bases: TGTGCCAGCAGGGACAGGGGTGTTCAAGGCTACACCTTC. The encoded protein is CASRDRGVQGYTF.

The chain links TRBV2 to TRBJ2-7; 7 bases match TRBD2. The CDR3 spans 14 residues. Germline assignment: CDR1 SNHLY and CDR2 FYNNEI. Trimming removed 8 bases from V and 6 bases from J; junction bases left unmatched: 13. CDR3 sequence reads: CASGQAGSGGEQYF. Written as DNA, the CDR3 is TGTGCCAGCGGACAAGCGGGATCGGGCGGCGAGCAGTACTTC.

Concerning this clone itself: The same CDR3 can be traced to other DNA sequences in this sample. The chain uses TRBV6-5 and TRBJ2-7; possible D gene TRBD2, 6 bases. The CDR3 totals 14 residues. CDR1 and CDR2 (germline): MNHEY, SVGAGI. The germline V and J ends were trimmed by 0 bases and 2 bases, with 8 bases remaining between them. CDR3: CASSYSGGTYEQYF. The CDR3 DNA reads as TGTGCCAGCAGTTACTCTGGGGGGACCTACGAGCAGTACTTC.

V is TRBV5-1 and J is TRBJ2-1; TRBD2 aligns across 7 bases. This CDR3 is built from 18 residues. J gave up 0 bases and V 4 bases, and 13 bases lay outside the gene matches. CDR1 SGHRS and CDR2 YFSETQ come from the germline V gene. CDR3 coding DNA: TGCGCCAGCAGCCCGGGACCTCTAGCGGTCCGCTCCTACAATGAGCAGTTCTTC. Translated, it gives CASSPGPLAVRSYNEQFF. The full variable domain, with the rest looked up from reference TRBV5-1 and TRBJ2-1, is KAGVTQTPRYLIKTRGQQVTLSCSPISGHRSVSWYQQTPGQGLQFLFEYFSETQRNKGNFPGRFSGRQFSNSRSEMNVSTLELGDSALYLCASSPGPLAVRSYNEQFFGPGTRLTVL.

The chain uses TRBV19 and TRBJ2-1; TRBD2 matches 12 bases. Trimming took 1 base from V and 10 from J; bases not matched to a gene: 5. The germline gives CDR1 LNHDA, CDR2 SQIVND (reference sequence). The CDR3 contains 15 residues. The CDR3 loop is CASSIGLAGAEEQFF. The CDR3 coding sequence is TGTGCCAGTAGTATAGGACTAGCGGGAGCGGAGGAGCAGTTCTTC.

The chain links TRBV5-4 to TRBJ1-1; 7 positions agree with TRBD1. This CDR3 has 14 amino acids. V lost 7 bases and J lost 2; bases outside the gene matches: 8. Germline values: CDR1 SGHNT, CDR2 YYREEE (reference sequence). CDR3 DNA: TGTGCCAGCGGTTCCGGGACAGCAAACACTGAAGCTTTCTTT. Protein: CASGSGTANTEAFF.

The chain is built from TRBV18 and TRBJ2-1; perhaps TRBD1 as D (5 bases). Per the germline V gene, CDR1 is KGHSH and CDR2 is LQKENI. The CDR3 extends over 13 amino acids. V lost 3 bases to trimming and J lost 9 bases, with 12 bases between them. This CDR3 reads CASSPPRVSEQFF. The CDR3 DNA is TGTGCCAGCTCACCCCCCAGGGTTAGTGAGCAGTTCTTC.

J is TRBJ2-1 and V is TRBV25-1, with 8 bases fitting TRBD1. Germline assignment: CDR1 MGHDK and CDR2 SYGVNS. The CDR3 contains 16 residues. V trimming: 2 bases; J trimming: 8 bases; junction bases outside the gene matches: 11. CDR3 residues: CASSEMGDRGADEQFF. The CDR3, as DNA: TGTGCCAGCAGTGAAATGGGAGACAGGGGTGCAGATGAGCAGTTCTTC.

This clone was found a few times. The genes are TRBV18 and TRBJ1-4; no definite D call. Trimming left V 0 bases short and J 7 bases short, with 12 bases between. Germline V gene data show CDR1 as KGHSH and CDR2 as LQKENI. The length of the CDR3 is 15 residues. The CDR3 DNA sequence: TGTGCCAGCTCACCACCGGCTCAGATTGGTGAAAAACTGTTTTTT. Its protein product is CASSPPAQIGEKLFF.